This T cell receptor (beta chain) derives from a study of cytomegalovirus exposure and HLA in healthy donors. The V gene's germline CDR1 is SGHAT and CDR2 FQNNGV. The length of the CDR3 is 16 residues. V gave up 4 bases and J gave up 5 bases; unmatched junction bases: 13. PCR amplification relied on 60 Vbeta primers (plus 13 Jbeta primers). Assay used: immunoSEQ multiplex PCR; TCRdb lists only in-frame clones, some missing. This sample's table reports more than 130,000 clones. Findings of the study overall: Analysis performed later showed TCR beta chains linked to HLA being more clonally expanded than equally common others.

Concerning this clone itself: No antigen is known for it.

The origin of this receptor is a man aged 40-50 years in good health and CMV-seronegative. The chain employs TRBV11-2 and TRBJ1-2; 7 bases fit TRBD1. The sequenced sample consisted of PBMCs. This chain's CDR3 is CASSSIGGQAGYGYTF. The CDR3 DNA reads TGTGCCAGCAGCTCAATCGGTGGACAGGCGGGTTATGGCTACACCTTC.